This TCR beta chain was recovered during a study of regulatory T cells in long-lasting Graves disease. Study context: Over 5 years of antithyroid drugs with positive TSH receptor antibodies was taken to mean persistent Graves' disease.

The time point: persistent/refractory GD, antithyroid drugs over 5 years with positive TRAb. Preparation of the TCR library used RNA extracted from PBMCs. Notes on the study in general: Those with persistent Graves' had less TCR diversity than newly diagnosed patients.

This clonotype appeared many times. Its antigen remains unknown. V was trimmed by 0 bases and J by 1 base, leaving 5 bases between them. CDR1 KGHDR and CDR2 SFDVKD come from the germline V gene. CDR3 length equals 14 residues. In building TCR beta libraries, iRepertoire HTBI primers were used together with Arm-PCR of CDR3 regions. TCRdb used MiXCR to reprocess the multiplex PCR reads, holding one entry per CDR3 protein. The sample lists about 470,000 distinct CDR3 sequences; less than 25% were seen once. The TCR originated in a female donor with Graves disease. This specimen was peripheral blood mononuclear cells (PBMCs), taken when the disease was refractory, from a patient treated with antithyroid drugs. The gene calls are TRBV24-1 and TRBJ1-2, with D hard to call. DNA of the CDR3: TGTGCCACCAGTGATTTGAGCCGTAACTATGGCTACACCTTC. Protein: CATSDLSRNYGYTF.